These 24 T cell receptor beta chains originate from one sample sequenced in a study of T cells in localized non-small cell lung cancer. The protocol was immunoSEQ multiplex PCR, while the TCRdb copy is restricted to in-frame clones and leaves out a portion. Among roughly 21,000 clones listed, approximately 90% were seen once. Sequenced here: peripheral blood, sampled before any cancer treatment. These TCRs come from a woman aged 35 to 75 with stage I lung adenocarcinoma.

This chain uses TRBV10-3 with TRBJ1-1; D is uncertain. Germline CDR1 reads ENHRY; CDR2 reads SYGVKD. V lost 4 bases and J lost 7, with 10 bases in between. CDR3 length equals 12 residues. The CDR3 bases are TGTGCCATCAGTGGCGGTACCAGTGAAGCTTTCTTT. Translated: CAISGGTSEAFF.

CDR3 sequence (DNA): TGTGCCAGCCAATCTCCGGGGGGCCACTATGGCTACACCTTC. As protein: CASQSPGGHYGYTF. The chain carries TRBV28 and TRBJ1-2; TRBD1 might be the D (6 bases). CDR3 length: 14 amino acids. Germline values: CDR1 MDHEN, CDR2 SYDVKM. V was cut by 8 bases and J by 3 bases, with 16 bases left in between.

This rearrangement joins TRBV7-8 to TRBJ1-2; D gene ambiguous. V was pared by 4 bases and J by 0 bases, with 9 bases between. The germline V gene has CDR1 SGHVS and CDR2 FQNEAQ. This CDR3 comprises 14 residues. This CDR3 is CASSYLLPNYGYTF. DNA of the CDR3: TGTGCCAGCAGCTACCTACTCCCTAACTATGGCTACACCTTC.

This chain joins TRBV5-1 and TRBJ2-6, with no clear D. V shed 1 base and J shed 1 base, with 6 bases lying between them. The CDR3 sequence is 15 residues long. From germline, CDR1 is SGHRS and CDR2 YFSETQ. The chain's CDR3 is CASSLPESGANVLTF. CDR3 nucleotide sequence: TGCGCCAGCAGCTTGCCGGAGTCTGGGGCCAACGTCCTGACTTTC.

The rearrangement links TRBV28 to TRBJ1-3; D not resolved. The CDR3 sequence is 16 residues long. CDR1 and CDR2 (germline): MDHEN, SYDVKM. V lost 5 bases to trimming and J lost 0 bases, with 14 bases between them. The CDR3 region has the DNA TGTGCCAGCAGTCAGCTTGGGTCGTTCTCTGGAAACACCATATATTTT. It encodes CASSQLGSFSGNTIYF.

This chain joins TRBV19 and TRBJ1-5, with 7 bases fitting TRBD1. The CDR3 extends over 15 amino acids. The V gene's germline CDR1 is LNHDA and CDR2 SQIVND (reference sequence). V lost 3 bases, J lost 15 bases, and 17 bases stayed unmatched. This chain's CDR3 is CASSMGPGTALPPHF. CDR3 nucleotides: TGTGCCAGTAGTATGGGCCCTGGGACAGCTCTTCCACCGCATTTT.

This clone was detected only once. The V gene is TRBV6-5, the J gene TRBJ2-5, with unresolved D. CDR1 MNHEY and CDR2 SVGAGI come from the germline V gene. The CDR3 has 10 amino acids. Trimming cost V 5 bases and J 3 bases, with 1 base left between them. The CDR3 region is CASSEETQYF. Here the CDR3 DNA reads TGTGCCAGCAGTGAAGAGACCCAGTACTTC.

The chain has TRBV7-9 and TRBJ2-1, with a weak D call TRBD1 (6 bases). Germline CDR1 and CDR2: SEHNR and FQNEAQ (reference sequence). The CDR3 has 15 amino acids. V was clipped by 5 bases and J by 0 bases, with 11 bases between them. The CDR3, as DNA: TGTGCCAGCAGCCGGATGGACAGCTCCTACAATGAGCAGTTCTTC. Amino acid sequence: CASSRMDSSYNEQFF.

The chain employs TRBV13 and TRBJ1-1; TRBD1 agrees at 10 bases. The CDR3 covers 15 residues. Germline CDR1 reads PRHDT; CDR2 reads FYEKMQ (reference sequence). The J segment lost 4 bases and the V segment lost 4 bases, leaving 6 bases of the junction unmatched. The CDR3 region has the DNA TGTGCCAGCAGCTCCCGGACAGGGGGAGTCACTGAAGCTTTCTTT. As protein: CASSSRTGGVTEAFF.

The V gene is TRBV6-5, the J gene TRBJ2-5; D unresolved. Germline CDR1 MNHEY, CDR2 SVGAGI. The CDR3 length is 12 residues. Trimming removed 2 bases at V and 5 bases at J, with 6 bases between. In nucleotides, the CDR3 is TGTGCCAGCAGTTACGACCGGGAGACCCAGTACTTC. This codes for CASSYDRETQYF.

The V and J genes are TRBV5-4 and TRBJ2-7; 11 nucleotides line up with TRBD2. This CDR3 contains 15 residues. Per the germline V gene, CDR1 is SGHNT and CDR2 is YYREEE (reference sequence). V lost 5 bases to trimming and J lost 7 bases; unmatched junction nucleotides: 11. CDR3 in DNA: TGTGCCAGCAGTCGTAGCGGGACTAGCGGTGTGGAGCAGTACTTC. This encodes CASSRSGTSGVEQYF.

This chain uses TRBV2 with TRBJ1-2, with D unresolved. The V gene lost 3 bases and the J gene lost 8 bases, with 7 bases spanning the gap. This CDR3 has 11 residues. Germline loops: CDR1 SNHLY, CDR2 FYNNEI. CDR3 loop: CASSEGRGYTF. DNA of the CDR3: TGTGCCAGCAGTGAGGGCAGGGGCTACACCTTC.

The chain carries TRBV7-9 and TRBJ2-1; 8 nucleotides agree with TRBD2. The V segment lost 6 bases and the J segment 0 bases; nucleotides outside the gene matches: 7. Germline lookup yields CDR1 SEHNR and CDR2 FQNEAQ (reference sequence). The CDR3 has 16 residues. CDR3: CASRPGSGSSYNEQFF. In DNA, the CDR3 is TGTGCCAGCAGACCAGGGAGCGGGAGCTCCTACAATGAGCAGTTCTTC. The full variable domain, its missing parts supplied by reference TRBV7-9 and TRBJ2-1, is DTGVSQNPRHKITKRGQNVTFRCDPISEHNRLYWYRQTLGQGPEFLTYFQNEAQLEKSRLLSDRFSAERPKGSFSTLEIQRTEQGDSAMYLCASRPGSGSSYNEQFFGPGTRLTVL.

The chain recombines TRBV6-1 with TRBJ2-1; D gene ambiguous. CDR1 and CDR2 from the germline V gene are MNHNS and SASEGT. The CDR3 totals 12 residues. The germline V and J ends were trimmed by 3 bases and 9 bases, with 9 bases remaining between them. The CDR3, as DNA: TGTGCCAGCAGTGACCCTCTTGTTGAGCAGTTCTTC. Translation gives CASSDPLVEQFF.

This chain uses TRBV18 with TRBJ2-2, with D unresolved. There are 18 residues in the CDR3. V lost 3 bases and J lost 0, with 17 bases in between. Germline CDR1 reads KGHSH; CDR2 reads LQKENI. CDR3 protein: CASSPDGFPLTNTGELFF. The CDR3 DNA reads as TGTGCCAGCTCACCTGACGGATTTCCTTTAACGAACACCGGGGAGCTGTTTTTT.

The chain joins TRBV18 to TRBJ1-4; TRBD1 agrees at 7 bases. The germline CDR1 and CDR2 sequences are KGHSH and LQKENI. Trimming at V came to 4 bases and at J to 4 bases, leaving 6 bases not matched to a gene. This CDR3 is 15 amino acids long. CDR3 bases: TGTGCCAGCTCACAACAGGGGCGCCTTAATGAAAAACTGTTTTTT. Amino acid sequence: CASSQQGRLNEKLFF.

The CDR3 spells CASSAIDSSGELFF. CDR3 in DNA: TGTGCCAGCAGTGCGATCGACTCGTCCGGGGAGCTGTTTTTT. The V call is TRBV6-4, the J call TRBJ2-2; D unclear. Germline V gives CDR1 MRHNA, CDR2 SNTAGT. Trimming removed 4 bases at V and 6 bases at J, with 12 bases between. The CDR3 is made up of 14 amino acids.

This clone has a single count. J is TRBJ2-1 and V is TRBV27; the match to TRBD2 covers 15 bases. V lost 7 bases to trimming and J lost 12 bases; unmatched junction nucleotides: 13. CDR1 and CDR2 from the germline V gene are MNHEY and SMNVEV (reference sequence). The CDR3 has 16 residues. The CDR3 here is CASTTGGTSGRKVQFF. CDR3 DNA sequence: TGTGCCAGCACCACCGGAGGGACTAGCGGGAGGAAAGTGCAGTTCTTC.

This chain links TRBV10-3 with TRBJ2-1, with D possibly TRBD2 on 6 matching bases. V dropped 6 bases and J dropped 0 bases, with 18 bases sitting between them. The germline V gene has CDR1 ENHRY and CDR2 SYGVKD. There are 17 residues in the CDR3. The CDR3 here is CAISWGEKRSSYNEQFF. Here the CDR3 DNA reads TGTGCCATCAGCTGGGGGGAAAAGCGGAGCTCCTACAATGAGCAGTTCTTC.

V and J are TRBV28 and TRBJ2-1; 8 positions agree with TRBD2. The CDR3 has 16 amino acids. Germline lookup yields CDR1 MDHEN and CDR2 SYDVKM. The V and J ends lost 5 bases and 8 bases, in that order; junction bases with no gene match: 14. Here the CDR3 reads CASSPISSGSQDEQFF. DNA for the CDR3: TGTGCCAGCAGTCCTATTTCCAGCGGGAGCCAAGATGAGCAGTTCTTC.

In DNA form, the CDR3 reads TGTGCCAGCGTAGGAGTTGGCTCCTACAATGAGCAGTTCTTC. Protein product: CASVGVGSYNEQFF. This chain links TRBV7-9 with TRBJ2-1; unclear D gene. V lost 8 bases and J lost 0, with 11 bases in between. Germline values: CDR1 SEHNR, CDR2 FQNEAQ (reference sequence). This CDR3 is built from 14 residues.

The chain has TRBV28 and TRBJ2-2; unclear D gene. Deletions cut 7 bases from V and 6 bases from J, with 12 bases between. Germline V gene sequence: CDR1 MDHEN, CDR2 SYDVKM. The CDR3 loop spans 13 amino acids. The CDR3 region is CASITPAAGELFF. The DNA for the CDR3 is TGTGCCAGCATTACTCCGGCCGCCGGGGAGCTGTTTTTT.

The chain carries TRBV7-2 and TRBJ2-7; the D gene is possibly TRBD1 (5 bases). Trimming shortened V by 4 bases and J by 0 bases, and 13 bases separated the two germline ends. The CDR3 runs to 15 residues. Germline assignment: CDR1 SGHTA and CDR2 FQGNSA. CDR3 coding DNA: TGTGCCAGCAGCTATTATCGACAGCCCTCCTACGAGCAGTACTTC. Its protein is CASSYYRQPSYEQYF. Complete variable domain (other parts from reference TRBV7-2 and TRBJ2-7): GAGVSQSPSNKVTEKGKDVELRCDPISGHTALYWYRQSLGQGLEFLIYFQGNSAPDKSGLPSDRFSAERTGGSVSTLTIQRTQQEDSAVYLCASSYYRQPSYEQYFGPGTRLTVT.

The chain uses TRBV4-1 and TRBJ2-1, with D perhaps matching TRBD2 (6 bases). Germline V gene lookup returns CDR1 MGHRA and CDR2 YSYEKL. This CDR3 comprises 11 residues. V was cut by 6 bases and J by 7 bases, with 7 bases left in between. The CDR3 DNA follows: TGCGCCAGCAGGCGGGGAAATGAGCAGTTCTTC. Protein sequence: CASRRGNEQFF.